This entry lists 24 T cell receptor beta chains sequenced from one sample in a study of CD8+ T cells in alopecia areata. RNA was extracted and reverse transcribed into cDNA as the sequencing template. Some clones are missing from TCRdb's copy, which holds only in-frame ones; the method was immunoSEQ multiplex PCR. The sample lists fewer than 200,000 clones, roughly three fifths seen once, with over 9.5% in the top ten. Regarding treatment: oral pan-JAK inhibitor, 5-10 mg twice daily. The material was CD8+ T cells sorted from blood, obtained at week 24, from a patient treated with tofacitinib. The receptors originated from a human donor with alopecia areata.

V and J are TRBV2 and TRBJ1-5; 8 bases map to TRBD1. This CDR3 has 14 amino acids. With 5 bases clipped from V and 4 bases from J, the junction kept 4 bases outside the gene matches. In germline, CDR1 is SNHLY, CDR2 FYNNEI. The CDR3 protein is CASSSRQGNQPQHF. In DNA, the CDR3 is TGTGCCAGCAGTTCCCGACAGGGGAATCAGCCCCAGCATTTT.

CDR3 loop: CASSFGPFYEQYF. Here the CDR3 DNA reads TGTGCCAGCAGTTTCGGGCCGTTCTACGAGCAGTACTTC. This chain uses TRBV27 with TRBJ2-7; D is unresolved. Trimming removed 3 bases from V and 3 bases from J, with 9 bases in between. The V gene's germline CDR1 is MNHEY and CDR2 SMNVEV (reference sequence). This CDR3 has 13 amino acids.

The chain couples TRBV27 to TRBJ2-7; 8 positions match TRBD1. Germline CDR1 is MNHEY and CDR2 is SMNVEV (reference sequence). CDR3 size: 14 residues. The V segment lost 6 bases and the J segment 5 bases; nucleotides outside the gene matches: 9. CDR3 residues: CASSNDRGFNEQYF. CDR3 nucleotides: TGTGCCAGCAGCAATGACAGGGGATTCAACGAGCAGTACTTC.

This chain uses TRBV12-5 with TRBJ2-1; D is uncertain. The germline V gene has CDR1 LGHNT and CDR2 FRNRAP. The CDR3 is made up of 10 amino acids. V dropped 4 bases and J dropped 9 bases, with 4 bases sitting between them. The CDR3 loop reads CASGYPEQFF. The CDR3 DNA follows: TGTGCTAGTGGTTACCCTGAGCAGTTCTTC.

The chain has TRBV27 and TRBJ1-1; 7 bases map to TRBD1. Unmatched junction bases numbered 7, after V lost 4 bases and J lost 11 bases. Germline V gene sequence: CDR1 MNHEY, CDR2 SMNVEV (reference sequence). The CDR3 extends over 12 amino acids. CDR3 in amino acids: CASSSGRGYAFF. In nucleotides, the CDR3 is TGTGCCAGCAGTTCGGGCAGGGGGTATGCTTTCTTT.

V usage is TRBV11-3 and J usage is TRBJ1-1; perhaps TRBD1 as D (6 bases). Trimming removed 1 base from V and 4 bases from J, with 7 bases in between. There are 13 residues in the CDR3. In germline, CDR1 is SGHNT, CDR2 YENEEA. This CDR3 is CASSLGRGTEAFF. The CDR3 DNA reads TGTGCCAGCAGCTTAGGCAGGGGCACTGAAGCTTTCTTT.

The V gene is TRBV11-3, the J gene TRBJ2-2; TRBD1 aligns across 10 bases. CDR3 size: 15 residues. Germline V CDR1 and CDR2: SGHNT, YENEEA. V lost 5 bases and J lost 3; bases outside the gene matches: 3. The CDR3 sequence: CASSIDRGHTGELFF. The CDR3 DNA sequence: TGTGCCAGCAGCATTGACAGGGGGCACACCGGGGAGCTGTTTTTT.

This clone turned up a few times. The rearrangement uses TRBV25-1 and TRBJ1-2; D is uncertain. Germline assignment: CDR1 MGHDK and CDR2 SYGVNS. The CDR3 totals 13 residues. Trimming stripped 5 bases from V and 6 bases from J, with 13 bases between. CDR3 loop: CASSPGGVHGYTF. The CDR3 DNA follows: TGTGCCAGCAGTCCCGGTGGGGTCCATGGCTACACCTTC.

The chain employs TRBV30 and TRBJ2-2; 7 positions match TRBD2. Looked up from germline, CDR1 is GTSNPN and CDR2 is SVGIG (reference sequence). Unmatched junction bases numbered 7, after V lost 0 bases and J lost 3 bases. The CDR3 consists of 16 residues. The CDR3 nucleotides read TGTGCCTGGAGTGTACCTAGCGGTTTTTACACCGGGGAGCTGTTTTTT. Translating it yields CAWSVPSGFYTGELFF.

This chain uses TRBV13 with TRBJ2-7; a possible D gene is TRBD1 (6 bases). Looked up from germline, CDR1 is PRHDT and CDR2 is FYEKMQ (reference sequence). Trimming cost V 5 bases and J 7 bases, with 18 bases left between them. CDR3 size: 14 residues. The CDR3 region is CASSPGHISGEQYF. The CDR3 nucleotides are TGTGCCAGCAGCCCGGGACACATTTCGGGGGAGCAGTACTTC.

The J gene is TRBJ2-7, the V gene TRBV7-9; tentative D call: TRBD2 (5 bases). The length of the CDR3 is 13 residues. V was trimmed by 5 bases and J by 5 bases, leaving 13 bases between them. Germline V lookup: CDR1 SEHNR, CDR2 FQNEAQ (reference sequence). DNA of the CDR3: TGTGCCAGCAGCGAGGGTCAGGTTAACGAGCAGTACTTC. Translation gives CASSEGQVNEQYF. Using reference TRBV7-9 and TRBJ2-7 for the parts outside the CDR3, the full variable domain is DTGVSQNPRHKITKRGQNVTFRCDPISEHNRLYWYRQTLGQGPEFLTYFQNEAQLEKSRLLSDRFSAERPKGSFSTLEIQRTEQGDSAMYLCASSEGQVNEQYFGPGTRLTVT.

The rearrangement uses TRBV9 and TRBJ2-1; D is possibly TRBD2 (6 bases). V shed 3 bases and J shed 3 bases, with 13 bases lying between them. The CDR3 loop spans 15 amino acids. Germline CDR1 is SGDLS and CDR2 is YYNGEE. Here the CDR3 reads CASSESGRIYNEQFF. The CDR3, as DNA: TGTGCCAGCAGCGAAAGCGGGCGGATCTACAATGAGCAGTTCTTC.

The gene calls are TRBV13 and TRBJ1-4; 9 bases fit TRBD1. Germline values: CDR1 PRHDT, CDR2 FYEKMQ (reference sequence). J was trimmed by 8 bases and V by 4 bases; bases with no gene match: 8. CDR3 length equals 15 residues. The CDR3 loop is CASSSTGTGREKLFF. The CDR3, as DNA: TGTGCCAGCAGCTCCACCGGGACAGGGCGCGAAAAACTGTTTTTT.

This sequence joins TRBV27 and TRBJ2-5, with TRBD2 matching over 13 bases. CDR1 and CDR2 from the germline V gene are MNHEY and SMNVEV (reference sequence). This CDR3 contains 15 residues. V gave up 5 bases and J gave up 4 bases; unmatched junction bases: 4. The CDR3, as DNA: TGTGCCAGCAGTGGGAGACTAGCGGGGGGAGAGACCCAGTACTTC. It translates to CASSGRLAGGETQYF.

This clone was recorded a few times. CDR3: CASSLRRAEPYNEQFF. CDR3 in DNA: TGCGCCAGCAGCTTGAGACGGGCAGAACCTTACAATGAGCAGTTCTTC. V and J are TRBV5-1 and TRBJ2-1; D unclear. CDR1 and CDR2 from the germline V gene are SGHRS and YFSETQ. This CDR3 has 16 amino acids. V dropped 1 base and J dropped 4 bases, with 15 bases sitting between them.

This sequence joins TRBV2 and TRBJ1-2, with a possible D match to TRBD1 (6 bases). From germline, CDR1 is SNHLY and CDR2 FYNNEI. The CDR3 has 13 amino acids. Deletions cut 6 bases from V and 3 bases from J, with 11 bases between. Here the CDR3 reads CASRGAEDYGYTF. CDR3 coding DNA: TGTGCCAGCAGGGGGGCCGAGGACTATGGCTACACCTTC.

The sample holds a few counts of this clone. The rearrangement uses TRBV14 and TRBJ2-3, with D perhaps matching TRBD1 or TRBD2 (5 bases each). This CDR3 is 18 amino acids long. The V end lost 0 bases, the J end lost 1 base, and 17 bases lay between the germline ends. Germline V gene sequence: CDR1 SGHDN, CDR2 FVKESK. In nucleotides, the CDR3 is TGTGCCAGCAGCCAAGATACCTCCAGAGGGGAGCGCACAGATACGCAGTATTTT. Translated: CASSQDTSRGERTDTQYF.

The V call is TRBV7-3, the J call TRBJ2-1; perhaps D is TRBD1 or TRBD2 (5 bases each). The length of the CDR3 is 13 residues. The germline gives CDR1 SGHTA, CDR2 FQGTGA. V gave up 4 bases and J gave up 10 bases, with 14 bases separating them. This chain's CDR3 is CASSWRGVEEQFF. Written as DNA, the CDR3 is TGTGCCAGCAGCTGGAGAGGGGTGGAGGAGCAGTTCTTC.

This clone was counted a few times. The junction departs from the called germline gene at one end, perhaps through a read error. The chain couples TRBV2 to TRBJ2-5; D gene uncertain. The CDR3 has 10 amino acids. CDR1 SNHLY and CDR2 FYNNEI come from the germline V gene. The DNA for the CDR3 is TGTGCCAGCAGGGAAGAGACCCAGTACTTC. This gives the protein CASREETQYF.

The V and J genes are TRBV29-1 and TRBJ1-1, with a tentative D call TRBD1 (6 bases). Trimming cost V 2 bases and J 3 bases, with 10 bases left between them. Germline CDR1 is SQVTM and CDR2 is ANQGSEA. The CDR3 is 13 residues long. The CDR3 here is CSVERGGYTEAFF. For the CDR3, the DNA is TGCAGCGTTGAAAGAGGGGGATACACTGAAGCTTTCTTT. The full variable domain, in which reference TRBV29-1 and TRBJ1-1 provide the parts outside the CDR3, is SAVISQKPSRDICQRGTSLTIQCQVDSQVTMMFWYRQQPGQSLTLIATANQGSEATYESGFVIDKFPISRPNLTFSTLTVSNMSPEDSSIYLCSVERGGYTEAFFGQGTRLTVV.

The CDR3 sequence: CASTWTGGEQFF. CDR3 nucleotides: TGCGCCAGCACCTGGACAGGGGGTGAGCAGTTCTTC. The rearrangement uses TRBV5-1 and TRBJ2-1; 10 nucleotides align to TRBD1. V was pared by 6 bases and J by 9 bases, with 3 bases of the junction left unmatched. This CDR3 has 12 residues. Germline loops: CDR1 SGHRS, CDR2 YFSETQ.

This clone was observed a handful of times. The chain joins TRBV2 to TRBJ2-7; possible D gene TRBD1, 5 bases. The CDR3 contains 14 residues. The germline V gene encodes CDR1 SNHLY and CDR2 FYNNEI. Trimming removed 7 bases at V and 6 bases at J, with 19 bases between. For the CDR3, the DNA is TGTGCCAGCACCGACGGTGCAGGGATTTTCGAGCAGTACTTC. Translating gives CASTDGAGIFEQYF.

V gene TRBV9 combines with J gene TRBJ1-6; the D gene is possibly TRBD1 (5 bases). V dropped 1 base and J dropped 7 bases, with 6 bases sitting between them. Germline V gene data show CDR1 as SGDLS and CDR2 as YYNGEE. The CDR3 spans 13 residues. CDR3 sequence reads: CASSVSGNSPLHF. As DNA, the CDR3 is TGTGCCAGCAGCGTATCAGGGAATTCACCCCTCCACTTT.

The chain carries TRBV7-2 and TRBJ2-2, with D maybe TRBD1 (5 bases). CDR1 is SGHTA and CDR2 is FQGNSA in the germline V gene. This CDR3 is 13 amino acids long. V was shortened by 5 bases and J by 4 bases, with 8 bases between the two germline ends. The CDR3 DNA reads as TGTGCCAGCAGCGCAGGGTTCACCGGGGAGCTGTTTTTT. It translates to CASSAGFTGELFF.